Presented here are 21 T cell receptor beta chains from one specimen sequenced in a study of blood T cell repertoires in COVID-19. Only in-frame clones appear in the TCRdb table, and some are missing; sequencing was by immunoSEQ multiplex PCR. Altogether 85,000 to 120,000 clones are present, roughly two thirds being singletons, with the ten largest covering approximately 0.87%. The sequenced sample consisted of peripheral blood. The receptors here all came from a human donor with acute or convalescent COVID-19. The donor label of this sample is uncertain.

The chain couples TRBV5-6 to TRBJ2-5; D possibly corresponds to TRBD1 (6 bases). The CDR3 length is 13 residues. Per germline, CDR1 SGHDT and CDR2 YYEEEE. Trimming removed 0 bases at V and 8 bases at J, with 11 bases between. CDR3 loop: CASSLGGLFTQYF. The CDR3 nucleotides are TGTGCCAGCAGCTTGGGGGGGCTATTCACCCAGTACTTC.

This chain connects TRBV27 to TRBJ2-1; TRBD1 matches at 7 bases. From germline, CDR1 is MNHEY and CDR2 SMNVEV (reference sequence). This CDR3 has 13 residues. V trimming: 3 bases; J trimming: 5 bases; junction bases outside the gene matches: 1. CDR3 loop: CASSFGQDNEQFF. The DNA for the CDR3 is TGTGCCAGCAGTTTCGGACAGGACAATGAGCAGTTCTTC.

V and J are TRBV11-2 and TRBJ2-7, with D possibly TRBD1 on 6 matching bases. The V end lost 4 bases, the J end lost 6 bases, and 16 bases lay between the germline ends. CDR1 is SGHAT and CDR2 is FQNNGV in the germline V gene. This CDR3 spans 14 amino acids. CDR3 nucleotides: TGTGCCAGCAGCTCGAGCCCGACAGGTTTCGAGCAGTACTTC. This sequence encodes CASSSSPTGFEQYF. The whole variable domain, remainder taken from reference TRBV11-2 and TRBJ2-7, is EAGVAQSPRYKIIEKRQSVAFWCNPISGHATLYWYQQILGQGPKLLIQFQNNGVVDDSQLPKDRFSAERLKGVDSTLKIQPAKLEDSAVYLCASSSSPTGFEQYFGPGTRLTVT.

DNA for the CDR3: TGTGCCAGCAGCATTTGGTCGCAGGGGCGAATCTACGAGCAGTACGTC. Protein: CASSIWSQGRIYEQYV. This sequence joins TRBV5-8 and TRBJ2-7, with a possible D match to TRBD1 (6 bases). Trimming took off 4 bases at V and 3 bases at J, with 20 bases between the two ends. Germline V gives CDR1 SGHTS, CDR2 YDEGEE. This CDR3 has 16 amino acids.

The chain has TRBV6-5 and TRBJ1-1; no definite D call. The CDR3 runs to 14 residues. The germline V gene has CDR1 MNHEY and CDR2 SVGAGI. V lost 7 bases and J lost 4, with 16 bases in between. The CDR3 region is CASIGGPTGTEAFF. The CDR3 bases are TGTGCCAGCATTGGAGGACCCACGGGCACTGAAGCTTTCTTT.

The chain links TRBV11-2 to TRBJ2-7; TRBD2 might be the D (7 bases). The CDR3 runs 14 residues. CDR1 is SGHAT, CDR2 FQNNGV, per germline. The V gene lost 4 bases and the J gene lost 9 bases, with 19 bases spanning the gap. The CDR3 bases are TGTGCCAGCAGCTCCCTAGGGGGGGGAGTTGGGCAGTACGTC. Translated, it gives CASSSLGGGVGQYV.

This chain uses TRBV5-5 with TRBJ1-2, with D perhaps matching TRBD1 (5 bases). The CDR3 has 15 residues. Germline V gives CDR1 SGHKS, CDR2 YYEKEE (reference sequence). Trimming pared 0 bases from V and 4 bases from J, leaving 13 bases between. The CDR3 spells CASSLAPQGPYGYTF. The CDR3 bases are TGTGCCAGCAGCTTGGCCCCCCAGGGCCCCTATGGCTACACCTTC.

The rearrangement uses TRBV24-1 and TRBJ1-5; a possible D gene is TRBD1 (5 bases). In germline, CDR1 is KGHDR, CDR2 SFDVKD. Trimming removed 3 bases at V and 3 bases at J, with 14 bases between. The CDR3 totals 16 residues. The CDR3 here is CATSDDSPGNNQPQHF. Written as DNA, the CDR3 is TGTGCCACCAGTGATGACAGCCCGGGTAACAATCAGCCCCAGCATTTT.

This clone was found a few times. This chain links TRBV10-2 with TRBJ2-1; D perhaps matches TRBD1 (5 bases). V was clipped by 8 bases and J by 6 bases, with 14 bases between them. CDR1 and CDR2 (germline): WSHSY, SAAADI. The CDR3 runs 13 residues. The CDR3 sequence is CASSTGAGNEQFF. The CDR3 DNA sequence: TGCGCCAGCTCCACTGGGGCCGGCAATGAGCAGTTCTTC.

The V gene is TRBV28, the J gene TRBJ1-1, with TRBD1 matching 12 bases. This CDR3 is built from 13 residues. The V gene end was trimmed by 8 bases and the J gene end by 11 bases; junction bases not matched to a gene: 9. Germline-derived CDR1 and CDR2 are MDHEN and SYDVKM. CDR3 residues: CASRTGQGASAFF. The CDR3 DNA is TGTGCCAGCCGAACGGGACAGGGGGCATCGGCTTTCTTT.

This clone has just a few counts. As DNA, the CDR3 is TGCAGCGGGACAGGGGCGAATGAGCAGCCCGAAGCGCAGTTCTTC. Amino acids: CSGTGANEQPEAQFF. J is TRBJ2-1 and V is TRBV29-1; 9 bases are a match to TRBD1. V was pared by 7 bases and J by 12 bases, with 19 bases of the junction left unmatched. The CDR3 extends over 15 amino acids. The germline V gene has CDR1 SQVTM and CDR2 ANQGSEA.

V usage is TRBV19 and J usage is TRBJ2-5; 9 nucleotides agree with TRBD2. V lost 3 bases to trimming and J lost 9 bases; unmatched junction nucleotides: 2. This CDR3 region has 12 residues. The germline V gene has CDR1 LNHDA and CDR2 SQIVND (reference sequence). The CDR3 here is CASSMGTSSQYF. The CDR3 DNA is TGTGCCAGTAGTATGGGGACTAGCTCCCAGTACTTC.

This clone showed up just a few times. The chain has TRBV4-1 and TRBJ2-5; maybe TRBD1 (5 bases). V dropped 5 bases and J dropped 4 bases, with 17 bases sitting between them. The CDR3 covers 15 residues. Germline V gene lookup returns CDR1 MGHRA and CDR2 YSYEKL. The CDR3, as DNA: TGCGCCAGCAGCAAATCCGGGCAGGGTGCAGAGACCCAGTACTTC. Protein: CASSKSGQGAETQYF.

The gene calls are TRBV7-9 and TRBJ2-1, with D maybe TRBD1 (6 bases). Trimming stripped 2 bases from V and 5 bases from J, with 19 bases between. CDR1 is SEHNR and CDR2 is FQNEAQ in the germline V gene (reference sequence). The CDR3 runs 17 residues. CDR3 residues: CASSLIEWQGYHNEQFF. The CDR3 nucleotides read TGTGCCAGCAGCTTAATCGAATGGCAGGGGTATCACAATGAGCAGTTCTTC. The full variable domain, with the rest looked up from reference TRBV7-9 and TRBJ2-1, is DTGVSQNPRHKITKRGQNVTFRCDPISEHNRLYWYRQTLGQGPEFLTYFQNEAQLEKSRLLSDRFSAERPKGSFSTLEIQRTEQGDSAMYLCASSLIEWQGYHNEQFFGPGTRLTVL.

This clone was observed a single time. The chain carries TRBV6-5 and TRBJ1-4, with 7 bases lining up with TRBD1. V was clipped by 7 bases and J by 4 bases; unmatched bases: 9. Germline CDR1 MNHEY, CDR2 SVGAGI. The CDR3 contains 15 residues. The CDR3 region is CASILSPGGNEKLFF. For the CDR3, the DNA is TGTGCCAGCATTTTGAGCCCAGGGGGTAATGAAAAACTGTTTTTT.

This clone was detected a few times. The genes are TRBV19 and TRBJ1-3, with no clear D. This CDR3 spans 15 amino acids. CDR1 and CDR2 from the germline V gene are LNHDA and SQIVND (reference sequence). Between the trimmed V and J ends, which lost 2 bases and 0 bases, there was a span of 8 bases. CDR3 in DNA: TGTGCCAGTAGTATAACAGCCGACTCTGGAAACACCATATATTTT. It yields the protein CASSITADSGNTIYF.

The rearrangement links TRBV11-2 to TRBJ1-1; D remains unclear. Germline V gives CDR1 SGHAT, CDR2 FQNNGV. With 1 base removed from V and 1 base from J, the gap between germline ends came to 13 bases. This CDR3 comprises 16 residues. CDR3 sequence (DNA): TGTGCCAGCAGCTTAGGGTTTGTCTGGCAGAACACTGAAGCTTTCTTT. It codes for CASSLGFVWQNTEAFF.

The chain recombines TRBV5-1 with TRBJ1-4, with a weak D call TRBD1 (5 bases). Germline V CDR1 and CDR2: SGHRS, YFSETQ. CDR3 length: 14 residues. V was cut by 7 bases and J by 7 bases, with 17 bases left in between. Written as DNA, the CDR3 is TGCGCCAGCGCCAAGGAGGGGCGAGGTGAAAAACTGTTTTTT. Translating gives CASAKEGRGEKLFF.

The chain employs TRBV6-6 and TRBJ1-4; D perhaps matches TRBD1 (6 bases). This CDR3 is built from 12 residues. V was cut by 6 bases and J by 12 bases, with 14 bases left in between. CDR1 is MNHNY and CDR2 is SVGAGI in the germline V gene (reference sequence). CDR3: CASRGGMGELFF. The CDR3 nucleotides read TGTGCCAGCAGAGGGGGTATGGGGGAACTGTTTTTT.

The rearrangement uses TRBV5-5 and TRBJ2-7; D perhaps matches TRBD1 (7 bases). Germline V gene lookup returns CDR1 SGHKS and CDR2 YYEKEE (reference sequence). The CDR3 is 14 amino acids. The V end lost 5 bases, the J end lost 0 bases, and 12 bases lay between the germline ends. CDR3 DNA: TGTGCCAGCAGGGGGGGACAGAGCTCCTACGAGCAGTACGTC. Protein: CASRGGQSSYEQYV.

The chain employs TRBV9 and TRBJ1-3; D perhaps matches TRBD1 (5 bases). V lost 5 bases and J 3 bases, leaving 9 bases between the germline ends. Germline V gene sequence: CDR1 SGDLS, CDR2 YYNGEE. The CDR3 sequence is 13 residues long. CDR3 region: CASSRGGGNTIYF. In DNA form, the CDR3 reads TGTGCCAGCAGTCGGGGGGGTGGAAACACCATATATTTT.